Below, 4 T cell receptor beta chains from the same sample are listed, as sequenced in a study of blood T cell repertoires in COVID-19. Repertoires were generated with immunoSEQ multiplex PCR, while TCRdb's copy carries only in-frame clones and drops some. This sample has roughly 180,000 clones; 81% occur once, and the top ten carry around 5.3%. The sample consisted of PBMCs or T cells enriched from blood (not recorded which). The source is a woman in her forties with acute COVID-19.

This clone is a singleton in its sample. This chain links TRBV27 with TRBJ1-5; D perhaps matches TRBD1 (6 bases). The V and J ends lost 2 bases and 6 bases respectively, with 11 bases between them. Per the germline V gene, CDR1 is MNHEY and CDR2 is SMNVEV (reference sequence). This CDR3 has 14 amino acids. CDR3 sequence: CASSLMGAGQPQHF. CDR3 coding DNA: TGTGCCAGCAGTTTAATGGGGGCCGGTCAGCCCCAGCATTTT.

The rearrangement joins TRBV5-8 to TRBJ2-5; tentatively, D is TRBD1 (5 bases). Germline V gene data show CDR1 as SGHTS and CDR2 as YDEGEE. This CDR3 contains 14 residues. Deletions cut 0 bases from V and 2 bases from J, with 8 bases between. Here the CDR3 reads CASSLGQIQETQYF. For the CDR3, the DNA is TGTGCCAGCAGCTTGGGACAGATACAAGAGACCCAGTACTTC. Based on the CDR3 plus reference TRBV5-8 and TRBJ2-5, the full variable domain is EAGVTQSPTHLIKTRGQQATLRCSPISGHTSVYWYQQALGLGLQFLLWYDEGEERNRGNFPPRFSGRQFPNYSSELNVNALELEDSALYLCASSLGQIQETQYFGPGTRLLVL.

V is TRBV30 and J is TRBJ2-1; a weak D match, TRBD2 (5 bases). This CDR3 is 13 amino acids long. Germline CDR1 reads GTSNPN; CDR2 reads SVGIG (reference sequence). Trimming cost V 2 bases and J 7 bases, with 12 bases left between them. The CDR3 DNA is TGTGCCTGGAGTTTCGGGTCGGGGAATGAGCAGTTCTTC. Amino acids: CAWSFGSGNEQFF.

CDR3 loop: CAWSGLVNIQYF. The CDR3 DNA follows: TGTGCCTGGAGTGGGCTGGTAAACATTCAGTACTTC. The chain combines TRBV30 with TRBJ2-4, with unresolved D. This CDR3 has 12 residues. The V and J ends lost 1 base and 6 bases respectively, with 7 bases between them. CDR1 is GTSNPN, CDR2 SVGIG, per germline (reference sequence).